The clone carrying this T cell receptor (beta chain) was seen just once. The sample originates from a study of shared clonotypes between healthy human individuals. Positive CCR7 selection of CD45RO-negative cells yielded the naive CD8 cells, and terminally differentiated effector memory CD45RA+ cells were excluded. Everyone who donated was a Caucasian adult who lived in Nashville, Tennessee. The protocol was immunoSEQ multiplex PCR, while the TCRdb copy is restricted to in-frame clones and leaves out a portion. The profile shows nearly 2 million clones, about 95% of them singletons. CDR1 is MDHEN and CDR2 is SYDVKM in the germline V gene. Trimming removed 4 bases from V and 1 base from J; junction bases left unmatched: 7. This CDR3 is built from 16 residues.

The sequencing input was naive CD8+ T cells sorted from blood. This sequence originates from a man younger than 35 in good health. The chain is built from TRBV28 and TRBJ1-1; TRBD1 matches at 9 bases. CDR3 sequence reads: CASSSRQGVKNTEAFF. Written as DNA, the CDR3 is TGTGCCAGCAGTTCCCGACAGGGGGTAAAGAACACTGAAGCTTTCTTT.